A selection of T cell receptor beta chains follows, all from one sample in a study of T cell repertoires in aging, cancer and after chemotherapy. MiXCR, run by TCRdb on the multiplex PCR reads, gives a single entry per CDR3 protein. The sample has under 4,500 distinct CDR3 sequences, around 25% seen once; the top ten hold roughly 14%. Sequencing was carried out using blood. The receptors come from a human donor with a solid tumor. The CDR3 runs from the conserved cysteine through the conserved F or W. The order of the fields is clone size, J gene, D gene, V gene, CDR3 protein, CDR3 DNA. D genes are given only for firm matches. Only part of the rows carry a size: once, few, many, or a class if the clone is expanded.

-	TRBJ1-1	TRBD1	TRBV5-1	CASSYGQGGTEAFF	TGCGCCAGCAGCTATGGACAGGGAGGGACTGAAGCTTTCTTT
-	TRBJ2-1	TRBD2	TRBV5-4	CASSAGLAGFSYNEQFF	TGTGCCAGCAGCGCGGGACTAGCGGGATTCTCCTACAATGAGCAGTTCTTC
medium-sized	TRBJ2-3	-	TRBV5-1	CASSSGPTDTQYF	TGCGCCAGCAGCTCGGGGCCCACAGATACGCAGTATTTT
-	TRBJ1-2	-	TRBV5-1	CASKEAGNDNGYTF	TGCGCCAGCAAGGAGGCCGGGAATGATAATGGCTACACCTTC
medium-sized	TRBJ2-1	TRBD2	TRBV19	CASSSRTSGRNEQFF	TGTGCCAGTAGTTCCCGGACTAGCGGGCGGAATGAGCAGTTCTTC
medium-sized	TRBJ2-4	-	TRBV18	CASSPGQLVAAKNIQYF	TGTGCCAGCTCACCCGGACAGCTGGTAGCGGCCAAAAACATTCAGTACTTC
large	TRBJ2-3	-	TRBV29-1	CSVLAGPYPDTQYF	TGCAGCGTTTTGGCAGGGCCCTACCCAGATACGCAGTATTTT
-	TRBJ1-4	-	TRBV29-1	CSGLLRDTKGEKLFF	TGCAGCGGCCTACTCCGGGACACGAAAGGTGAAAAACTGTTTTTT
-	TRBJ1-1	TRBD1	TRBV6-1	CASSETLDRTEAFF	TGTGCCAGCAGTGAGACCTTGGACAGGACTGAAGCTTTCTTT
-	TRBJ2-2	TRBD2	TRBV11-2	CASSPGLAGTGELFF	TGTGCCAGCAGCCCCGGACTAGCGGGAACCGGGGAGCTGTTTTTT
medium-sized	TRBJ1-1	-	TRBV5-4	CASSTDGTGNTEAFF	TGTGCCAGCAGCACGGACGGGACGGGGAACACTGAAGCTTTCTTT
-	TRBJ2-7	TRBD2	TRBV7-6	CASSLLGGTSGTYEQYF	TGTGCCAGCAGCTTATTGGGCGGGACTAGCGGGACCTACGAGCAGTACTTC
medium-sized	TRBJ2-2	-	TRBV24-1	CATSDGRGAAGELFF	TGTGCCACCAGTGATGGCAGGGGCGCGGCCGGGGAGCTGTTTTTT
large	TRBJ2-1	TRBD2	TRBV19	CASSTSSGSYNEQFF	TGTGCCAGTAGTACCTCCAGCGGGAGCTACAATGAGCAGTTCTTC
-	TRBJ2-7	TRBD2	TRBV6-5	CASSGLAGGPENEQYF	TGTGCCAGCAGTGGACTAGCGGGAGGGCCAGAGAACGAGCAGTACTTC
once	TRBJ2-3	-	TRBV12-3/TRBV12-4	CASISGRREKDTQYF	TGTGCCAGCATATCGGGACGTCGAGAAAAAGATACGCAGTATTTT
medium-sized	TRBJ2-7	TRBD1	TRBV5-4	CASSPGTGNYEQYF	TGTGCCAGCAGCCCGGGGACAGGGAACTACGAGCAGTACTTC
few	TRBJ2-7	-	TRBV5-1	CASNTGGSSYEQYF	TGCGCCAGCAACACTGGGGGCTCGAGCTACGAGCAGTACTTC
-	TRBJ2-3	-	TRBV2	CASSGTTQDTQYF	TGTGCCAGCAGTGGGACTACCCAAGATACGCAGTATTTT
few	TRBJ2-3	TRBD2	TRBV20-1	CSARASGMRDTQYF	TGCAGTGCTAGGGCTAGCGGGATGAGAGATACGCAGTATTTT
medium-sized	TRBJ2-3	-	TRBV12-3/TRBV12-4	CASSLKGGRYLTDTQYF	TGTGCCAGCAGTTTGAAGGGGGGACGGTATCTCACAGATACGCAGTATTTT
-	TRBJ1-1	-	TRBV6-5	CASRLNTEAFF	TGTGCCAGCAGACTGAACACTGAAGCTTTCTTT
-	TRBJ2-5	-	TRBV28	CAGLSGLQETQYF	TGTGCCGGGCTGAGCGGGCTTCAAGAGACCCAGTACTTC
medium-sized	TRBJ1-1	-	TRBV30	CAWSTHPNTEAFF	TGTGCCTGGAGTACCCACCCGAACACTGAAGCTTTCTTT
few	TRBJ1-4	-	TRBV24-1	CATSDSRQEKLFF	TGTGCCACCAGTGACAGCCGACAGGAAAAACTGTTTTTT
few	TRBJ1-1	-	TRBV27	CASSLVRASEAFF	TGTGCCAGCAGTTTAGTTCGGGCCAGTGAAGCTTTCTTT
medium-sized	TRBJ2-1	TRBD2	TRBV6-4	CASSETSGSYNEQFF	TGTGCCAGCAGTGAAACTAGCGGATCCTACAATGAGCAGTTCTTC
medium-sized	TRBJ1-4	-	TRBV6-5	CASRPDRTSTNEKLFF	TGTGCCAGCAGACCGGACCGGACATCAACTAATGAAAAACTGTTTTTT
medium-sized	TRBJ1-2	-	TRBV29-1	CSVGAGGRDSYTF	TGCAGCGTTGGAGCCGGGGGAAGGGATAGCTACACCTTC
-	TRBJ2-1	-	TRBV5-6	CASSFIQSSYNEQFF	TGTGCCAGCAGCTTTATCCAGAGCTCCTACAATGAGCAGTTCTTC
-	TRBJ2-2	-	TRBV10-2	CASSETSPAYTGELFF	TGCGCCAGCAGTGAGACTAGTCCGGCTTACACCGGGGAGCTGTTTTTT
medium-sized	TRBJ2-1	TRBD2	TRBV20-1	CSARDPLSSGRQFF	TGCAGTGCTAGAGATCCTCTTTCTAGCGGGAGGCAGTTCTTC
medium-sized	TRBJ2-7	-	TRBV19	CASSIDTGDSYEQYF	TGTGCCAGTAGTATCGATACAGGTGACTCCTACGAGCAGTACTTC
medium-sized	TRBJ1-4	-	TRBV15	CATSRERGGHEKLFF	TGTGCCACCAGCAGAGAAAGGGGGGGGCATGAAAAACTGTTTTTT
few	TRBJ1-1	-	TRBV20-1	CSARDWGTEAFF	TGCAGTGCTAGAGACTGGGGGACTGAAGCTTTCTTT
medium-sized	TRBJ2-1	TRBD2	TRBV13	CASSLDLGGGNEQFF	TGTGCCAGCAGCTTAGATCTGGGGGGAGGGAACGAGCAGTTCTTC
medium-sized	TRBJ1-2	TRBD1	TRBV5-4	CASSYGTGGAGGYTF	TGTGCCAGCAGCTATGGGACAGGGGGCGCAGGTGGCTACACCTTC
-	TRBJ2-7	TRBD1	TRBV20-1	CSAQNRGPPYEQYF	TGCAGTGCGCAAAACAGGGGCCCCCCCTACGAGCAGTACTTC
few	TRBJ1-5	TRBD1	TRBV20-1	CSAASGTGYDQPQHF	TGCAGTGCAGCCTCCGGGACAGGGTACGATCAGCCCCAGCATTTT
-	TRBJ2-5	TRBD2	TRBV20-1	CSARVLYGRTIQYF	TGCAGTGCTAGAGTTCTGTACGGGAGGACCATCCAGTACTTC
-	TRBJ1-4	TRBD1	TRBV6-6	CASRTLGQGDEKLFF	TGTGCCAGCAGGACACTGGGACAGGGGGATGAAAAACTGTTTTTT
medium-sized	TRBJ2-7	-	TRBV27	CASSLYGSSYEQYF	TGTGCCAGCAGTTTATACGGGAGCAGCTACGAGCAGTACTTC
medium-sized	TRBJ1-3	-	TRBV6-5	CASSKNSRQDSGNTIYF	TGTGCCAGCAGTAAGAACTCAAGACAAGACTCTGGAAACACCATATATTTT
medium-sized	TRBJ1-5	-	TRBV6-1	CASKMGDQPQHF	TGTGCCAGCAAGATGGGGGATCAGCCCCAGCATTTT
-	TRBJ1-1	-	TRBV12-3/TRBV12-4	CASSFGGGNTEAFF	TGTGCCAGCAGTTTCGGAGGGGGGAACACTGAAGCTTTCTTT
large	TRBJ2-1	TRBD2	TRBV19	CASSLAGGSYNEQFF	TGTGCCAGTAGTCTAGCGGGAGGGTCTTACAATGAGCAGTTCTTC
medium-sized	TRBJ1-5	-	TRBV6-5	CASSLEAGRQPQHF	TGTGCCAGCAGTCTAGAGGCAGGGCGGCAGCCCCAGCATTTT
medium-sized	TRBJ2-2	TRBD2	TRBV6-6	CASRLAGDTGELFF	TGTGCCAGCCGACTAGCGGGAGACACCGGGGAGCTGTTTTTT
few	TRBJ2-7	-	TRBV20-1	CSARGQVVYEQYF	TGCAGTGCTAGAGGACAGGTGGTCTACGAGCAGTACTTC
-	TRBJ2-7	TRBD2	TRBV20-1	CSARGPGGSFYEQYF	TGCAGTGCTAGGGGCCCTGGCGGGAGTTTCTACGAGCAGTACTTC
medium-sized	TRBJ1-1	-	TRBV29-1	CSVLPGTANTEAFF	TGCAGCGTTCTACCCGGGACGGCAAACACTGAAGCTTTCTTT
-	TRBJ2-5	TRBD2	TRBV5-1	CASSSSGKETQYF	TGCGCCAGCAGCTCTAGCGGGAAAGAGACCCAGTACTTC
medium-sized	TRBJ2-1	TRBD2	TRBV5-4	CASSSSGTSVYNEQFF	TGTGCCAGCAGCTCCTCCGGGACTAGCGTGTACAATGAGCAGTTCTTC
-	TRBJ2-7	TRBD2	TRBV7-9	CASSLEPLNRLAGGSYEQYF	TGTGCCAGCAGCTTAGAACCCCTCAACCGACTAGCGGGAGGGTCCTACGAGCAGTACTTC
few	TRBJ2-3	TRBD1	TRBV5-1	CASSLGTGSSTDTQYF	TGCGCCAGCAGCTTGGGGACAGGGAGCAGCACAGATACGCAGTATTTT
medium-sized	TRBJ2-1	TRBD2	TRBV6-5	CASSSPWGRGVGNEQFF	TGTGCCAGCAGTTCCCCTTGGGGGCGGGGGGTGGGCAATGAGCAGTTCTTC
-	TRBJ2-1	TRBD2	TRBV5-1	CASSLVAGGMYNEQFF	TGCGCCAGCAGCTTGGTAGCGGGAGGTATGTACAATGAGCAGTTCTTC
medium-sized	TRBJ2-1	-	TRBV27	CASSLRRQGNEQFF	TGTGCCAGCAGTTTAAGGCGGCAGGGTAATGAGCAGTTCTTC
few	TRBJ2-1	-	TRBV5-1	CASSLDGSSYNEQFF	TGCGCCAGCAGCTTAGACGGTAGCTCCTACAATGAGCAGTTCTTC